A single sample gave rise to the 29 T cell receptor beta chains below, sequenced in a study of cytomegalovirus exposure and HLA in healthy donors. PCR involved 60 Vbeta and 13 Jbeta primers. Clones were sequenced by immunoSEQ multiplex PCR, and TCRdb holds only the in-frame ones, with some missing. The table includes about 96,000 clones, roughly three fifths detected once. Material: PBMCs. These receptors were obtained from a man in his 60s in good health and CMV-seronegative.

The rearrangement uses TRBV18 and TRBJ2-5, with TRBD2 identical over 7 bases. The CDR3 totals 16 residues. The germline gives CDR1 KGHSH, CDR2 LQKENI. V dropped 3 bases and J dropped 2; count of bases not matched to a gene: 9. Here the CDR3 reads CASSPPAGTRQETQYF. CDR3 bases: TGTGCCAGCTCACCTCCAGCGGGAACAAGACAAGAGACCCAGTACTTC.

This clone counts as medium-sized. The CDR3: CASSYATSGGLEQYF. CDR3 DNA: TGTGCCAGCAGTTACGCGACTAGCGGGGGCCTCGAGCAGTACTTC. The rearrangement joins TRBV6-6 to TRBJ2-7; TRBD2 matches 12 bases. V shed 2 bases, J shed 6 bases, and the junction held 5 bases outside the gene matches. The length of the CDR3 is 15 residues. CDR1 is MNHNY and CDR2 is SVGAGI in the germline V gene (reference sequence).

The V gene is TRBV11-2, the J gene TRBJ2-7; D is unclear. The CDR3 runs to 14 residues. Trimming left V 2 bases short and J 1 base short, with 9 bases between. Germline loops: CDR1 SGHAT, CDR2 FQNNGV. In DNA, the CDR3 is TGTGCCAGCAGCTTATTGGAGAAATCCTACGAGCAGTACTTC. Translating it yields CASSLLEKSYEQYF.

The CDR3 here is CASSLVWLIRTGQETQYF. CDR3 bases: TGTGCCAGCAGCTTAGTGTGGTTGATACGGACAGGCCAAGAGACCCAGTACTTC. The chain is built from TRBV11-2 and TRBJ2-5; 7 bases are a match to TRBD1. Germline CDR1 and CDR2: SGHAT and FQNNGV. The CDR3 is 18 residues long. The V and J ends lost 1 base and 1 base, in that order; junction bases with no gene match: 12.

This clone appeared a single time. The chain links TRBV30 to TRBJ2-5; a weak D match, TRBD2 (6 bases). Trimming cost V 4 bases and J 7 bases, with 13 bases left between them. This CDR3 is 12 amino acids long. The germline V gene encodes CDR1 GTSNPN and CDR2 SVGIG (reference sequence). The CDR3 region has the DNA TGTGCCTGGAACAGCTACGGGGGGACCCAGTACTTC. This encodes CAWNSYGGTQYF. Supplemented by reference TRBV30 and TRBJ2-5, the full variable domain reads SQTIHQWPATLVQPVGSPLSLECTVEGTSNPNLYWYRQAAGRGLQLLFYSVGIGQISSEVPQNLSASRPQDRQFILSSKKLLLSDSGFYLCAWNSYGGTQYFGPGTRLLVL.

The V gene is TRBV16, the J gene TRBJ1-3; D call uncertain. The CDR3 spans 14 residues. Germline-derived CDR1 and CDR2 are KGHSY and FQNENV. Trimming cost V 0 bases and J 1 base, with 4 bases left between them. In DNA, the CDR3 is TGTGCCAGCAGCCAATCCCGGTCTGGAAACACCATATATTTT. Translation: CASSQSRSGNTIYF.

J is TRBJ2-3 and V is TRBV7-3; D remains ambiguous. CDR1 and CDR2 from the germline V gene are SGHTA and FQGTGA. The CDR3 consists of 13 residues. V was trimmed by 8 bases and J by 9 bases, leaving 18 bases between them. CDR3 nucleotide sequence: TGTGCCAGCCTACCCAGGTCTTGGCGAACGCAGTATTTT. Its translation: CASLPRSWRTQYF.

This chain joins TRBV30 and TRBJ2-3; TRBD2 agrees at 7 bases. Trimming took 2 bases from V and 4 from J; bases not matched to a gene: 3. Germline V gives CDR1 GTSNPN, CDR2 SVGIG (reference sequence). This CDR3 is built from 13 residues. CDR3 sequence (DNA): TGTGCCTGGAGTAAGCGGGATGCAGATACGCAGTATTTT. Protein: CAWSKRDADTQYF.

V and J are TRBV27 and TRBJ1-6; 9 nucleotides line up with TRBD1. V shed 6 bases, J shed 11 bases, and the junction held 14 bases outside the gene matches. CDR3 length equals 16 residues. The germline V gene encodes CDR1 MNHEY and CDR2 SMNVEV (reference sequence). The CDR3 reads CASSPGTGKFMAPLHF. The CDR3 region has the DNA TGTGCCAGCAGCCCCGGGACAGGGAAATTTATGGCACCCCTCCACTTT.

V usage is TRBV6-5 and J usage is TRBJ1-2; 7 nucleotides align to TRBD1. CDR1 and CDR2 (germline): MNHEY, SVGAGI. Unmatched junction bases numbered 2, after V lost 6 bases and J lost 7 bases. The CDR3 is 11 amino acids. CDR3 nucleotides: TGTGCCAGCAGCGACAGGGTTGGCTACACCTTC. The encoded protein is CASSDRVGYTF.

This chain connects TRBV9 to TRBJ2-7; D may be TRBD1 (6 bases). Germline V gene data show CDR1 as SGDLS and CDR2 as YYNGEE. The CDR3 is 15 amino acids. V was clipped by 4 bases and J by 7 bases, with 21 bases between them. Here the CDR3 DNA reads TGTGCCAGCAGCCTAAAAGGACAGAACACCGCAGAGCAGTACTTC. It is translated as CASSLKGQNTAEQYF.

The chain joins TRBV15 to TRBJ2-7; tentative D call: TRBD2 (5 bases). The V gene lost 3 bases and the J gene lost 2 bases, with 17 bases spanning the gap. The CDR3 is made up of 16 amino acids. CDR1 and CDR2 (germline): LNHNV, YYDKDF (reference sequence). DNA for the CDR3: TGTGCCACCAGCAGGCCCGGAACTAGTTATACCTACGAGCAGTACTTC. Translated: CATSRPGTSYTYEQYF.

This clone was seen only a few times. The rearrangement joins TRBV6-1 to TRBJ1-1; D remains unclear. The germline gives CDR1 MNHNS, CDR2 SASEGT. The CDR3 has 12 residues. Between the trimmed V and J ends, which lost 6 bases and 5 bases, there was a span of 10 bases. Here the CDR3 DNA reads TGTGCCAGCAGGGGGAGTCGGACTGAAGCTTTCTTT. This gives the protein CASRGSRTEAFF.

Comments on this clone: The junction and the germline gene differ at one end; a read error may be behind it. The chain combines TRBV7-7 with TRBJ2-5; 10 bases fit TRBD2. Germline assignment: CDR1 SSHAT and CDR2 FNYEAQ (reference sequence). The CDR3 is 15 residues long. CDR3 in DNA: TGTGCTAGCAGCTCCACTAGCGGGGTCCAAGAGACCCAGTACTTC. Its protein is CASSSTSGVQETQYF.

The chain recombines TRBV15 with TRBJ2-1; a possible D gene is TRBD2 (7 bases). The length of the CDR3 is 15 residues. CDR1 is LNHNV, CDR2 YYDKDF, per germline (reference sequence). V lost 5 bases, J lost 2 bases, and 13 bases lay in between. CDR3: CATSGGGPTYNEQFF. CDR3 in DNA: TGTGCCACCAGCGGCGGGGGCCCTACCTACAATGAGCAGTTCTTC.

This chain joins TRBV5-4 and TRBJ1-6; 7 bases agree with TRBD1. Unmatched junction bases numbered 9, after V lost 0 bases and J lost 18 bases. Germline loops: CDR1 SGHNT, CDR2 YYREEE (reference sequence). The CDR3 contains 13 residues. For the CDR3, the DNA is TGTGCCAGCAGCTTGGGGGCCGGGACAGAGCCCCACTTT. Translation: CASSLGAGTEPHF.

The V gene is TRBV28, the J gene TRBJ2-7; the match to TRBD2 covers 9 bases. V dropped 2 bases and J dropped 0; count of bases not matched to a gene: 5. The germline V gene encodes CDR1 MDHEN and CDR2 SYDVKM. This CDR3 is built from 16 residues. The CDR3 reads CASSLEAGGPSYEQYF. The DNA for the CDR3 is TGTGCCAGCAGTTTAGAAGCGGGGGGCCCCTCCTACGAGCAGTACTTC.

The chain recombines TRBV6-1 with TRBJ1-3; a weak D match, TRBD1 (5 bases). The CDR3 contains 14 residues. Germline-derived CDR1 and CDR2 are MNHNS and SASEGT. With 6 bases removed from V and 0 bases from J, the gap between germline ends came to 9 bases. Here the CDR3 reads CASRVGASGNTIYF. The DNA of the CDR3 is TGTGCCAGCAGAGTAGGGGCCTCTGGAAACACCATATATTTT.

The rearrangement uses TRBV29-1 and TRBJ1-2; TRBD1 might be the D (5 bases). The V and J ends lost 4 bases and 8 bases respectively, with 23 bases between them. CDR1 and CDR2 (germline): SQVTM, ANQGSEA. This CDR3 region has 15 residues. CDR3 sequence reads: CSVGDGDGEVGGYTF. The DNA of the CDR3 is TGCAGCGTTGGGGACGGGGACGGGGAGGTAGGAGGCTACACCTTC.

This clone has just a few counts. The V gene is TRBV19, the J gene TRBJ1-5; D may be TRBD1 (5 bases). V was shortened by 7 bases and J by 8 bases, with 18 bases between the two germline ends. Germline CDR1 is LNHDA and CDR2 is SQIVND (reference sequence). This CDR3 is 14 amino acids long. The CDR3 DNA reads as TGTGCCAGTACTTCCCCCGGGGGGTGGGAGCCCCAGCATTTT. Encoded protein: CASTSPGGWEPQHF.

This CDR3 is CASSRGPTGDTYNQPQHF. CDR3 bases: TGCGCCAGCAGCCGTGGCCCAACAGGGGACACCTATAATCAGCCCCAGCATTTT. The rearrangement joins TRBV5-1 to TRBJ1-5; 7 nucleotides line up with TRBD1. This CDR3 comprises 18 residues. CDR1 and CDR2 (germline): SGHRS, YFSETQ. The V segment lost 4 bases and the J segment 4 bases; nucleotides outside the gene matches: 17.

The CDR3 region is CASSVKSDTEAFF. The CDR3 DNA reads as TGTGCCAGCAGTGTTAAGTCGGACACTGAAGCTTTCTTT. This chain joins TRBV6-1 and TRBJ1-1; D is unclear. Germline V CDR1 and CDR2: MNHNS, SASEGT. Trimming removed 4 bases at V and 3 bases at J, with 9 bases between. The CDR3 has 13 residues.

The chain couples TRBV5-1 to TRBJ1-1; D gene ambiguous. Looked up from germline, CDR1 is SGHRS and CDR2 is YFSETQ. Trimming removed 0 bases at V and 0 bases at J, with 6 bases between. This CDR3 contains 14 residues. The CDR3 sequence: CASSLVGMNTEAFF. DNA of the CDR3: TGCGCCAGCAGCTTGGTCGGGATGAACACTGAAGCTTTCTTT. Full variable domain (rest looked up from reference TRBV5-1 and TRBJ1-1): KAGVTQTPRYLIKTRGQQVTLSCSPISGHRSVSWYQQTPGQGLQFLFEYFSETQRNKGNFPGRFSGRQFSNSRSEMNVSTLELGDSALYLCASSLVGMNTEAFFGQGTRLTVV.

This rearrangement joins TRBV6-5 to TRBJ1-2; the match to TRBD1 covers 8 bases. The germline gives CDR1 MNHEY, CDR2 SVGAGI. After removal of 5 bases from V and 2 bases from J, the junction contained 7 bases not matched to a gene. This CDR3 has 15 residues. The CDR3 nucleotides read TGTGCCAGCAGTACGCGACAGGGGTTCAACTATGGCTACACCTTC. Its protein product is CASSTRQGFNYGYTF.

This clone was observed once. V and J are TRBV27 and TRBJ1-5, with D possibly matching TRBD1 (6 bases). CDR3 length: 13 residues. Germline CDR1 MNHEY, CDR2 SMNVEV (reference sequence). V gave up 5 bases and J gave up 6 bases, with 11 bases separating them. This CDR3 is CASSPTGRQPQHF. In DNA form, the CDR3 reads TGTGCCAGCAGTCCGACAGGACGTCAGCCCCAGCATTTT.

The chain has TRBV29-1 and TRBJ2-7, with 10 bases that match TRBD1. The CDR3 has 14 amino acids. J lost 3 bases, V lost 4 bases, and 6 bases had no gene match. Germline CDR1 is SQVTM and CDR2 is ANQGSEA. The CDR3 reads CSVVGGQGHYEQYF. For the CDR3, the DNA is TGCAGCGTTGTAGGGGGACAGGGGCACTACGAGCAGTACTTC.

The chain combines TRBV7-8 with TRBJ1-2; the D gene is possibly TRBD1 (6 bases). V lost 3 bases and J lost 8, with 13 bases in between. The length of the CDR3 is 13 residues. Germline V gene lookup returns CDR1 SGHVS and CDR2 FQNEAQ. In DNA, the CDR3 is TGTGCCAGCAGCTTCCGGGACATGAGGGGCTACACCTTC. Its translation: CASSFRDMRGYTF.

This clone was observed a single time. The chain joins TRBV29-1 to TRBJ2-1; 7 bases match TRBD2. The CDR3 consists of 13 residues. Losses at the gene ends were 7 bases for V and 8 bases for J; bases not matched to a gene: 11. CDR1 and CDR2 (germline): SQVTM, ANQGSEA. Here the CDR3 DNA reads TGCAGCGCTGGGGTTGGGGAGGGGTATGAGCAGTTCTTC. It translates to CSAGVGEGYEQFF.

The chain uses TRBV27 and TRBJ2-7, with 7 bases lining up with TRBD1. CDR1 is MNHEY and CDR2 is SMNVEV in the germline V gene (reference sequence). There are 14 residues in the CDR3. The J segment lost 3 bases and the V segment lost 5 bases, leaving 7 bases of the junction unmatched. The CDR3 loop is CASSLGTAIYEQYF. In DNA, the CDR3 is TGTGCCAGCAGTCTGGGGACAGCGATCTACGAGCAGTACTTC.